Presented here are 9 T cell receptor beta chains from one specimen sequenced in a study of blood T cell repertoires in COVID-19. Profiling relied on immunoSEQ multiplex PCR, and the TCRdb table lists in-frame clones only, not all of them. The profile shows 40,000 or so clones, around 90% of them singletons. Sequenced: peripheral blood. The origin of the receptors is a human donor in a cohort sampled during active COVID-19.

The chain combines TRBV7-8 with TRBJ2-7; the match to TRBD2 covers 9 bases. The ends lost 1 base at V and 3 bases at J; junction bases unmatched: 4. CDR1 SGHVS and CDR2 FQNEAQ come from the germline V gene. CDR3 length: 15 residues. The CDR3 DNA follows: TGTGCCAGCAGCTTAGGCCCTAGCGGGGTCTACGAGCAGTACTTC. It specifies CASSLGPSGVYEQYF.

This clone was counted between two and nine times. V usage is TRBV25-1 and J usage is TRBJ1-5; the D gene is possibly TRBD1 (5 bases). The V end was cut by 5 bases, the J end by 1 base, with 9 bases between. The length of the CDR3 is 14 residues. CDR1 is MGHDK, CDR2 SYGVNS, per germline. The CDR3 here is CASSPGGSNQPQHF. The CDR3 DNA follows: TGTGCCAGCAGTCCCGGGGGAAGCAATCAGCCCCAGCATTTT. The complete variable domain, with remaining parts taken from reference TRBV25-1 and TRBJ1-5, reads EADIYQTPRYLVIGTGKKITLECSQTMGHDKMYWYQQDPGMELHLIHYSYGVNSTEKGDLSSESTVSRIRTEHFPLTLESARPSHTSQYLCASSPGGSNQPQHFGDGTRLSIL.

As DNA, the CDR3 is TGTGCCAGCAGCGGGACAGGGGGCCCCGAGCAGTACTTC. Its protein is CASSGTGGPEQYF. J is TRBJ2-7 and V is TRBV9; TRBD1 agrees at 11 bases. The CDR3 runs 13 residues. Germline values: CDR1 SGDLS, CDR2 YYNGEE. Trimming removed 3 bases from V and 6 bases from J; junction bases left unmatched: 2.

CDR3 bases: TGTGCCAGCAGCGTAGCCGGTGGGGACTTTACCTACAATGAGCAGTTCTTC. Translating gives CASSVAGGDFTYNEQFF. The chain combines TRBV9 with TRBJ2-1, with D tentatively TRBD2 (6 bases). V shed 0 bases and J shed 2 bases, with 15 bases lying between them. Germline CDR1 is SGDLS and CDR2 is YYNGEE. This CDR3 has 17 residues. Based on the CDR3 plus reference TRBV9 and TRBJ2-1, the full variable domain is DSGVTQTPKHLITATGQRVTLRCSPRSGDLSVYWYQQSLDQGLQFLIQYYNGEERAKGNILERFSAQQFPDLHSELNLSSLELGDSALYFCASSVAGGDFTYNEQFFGPGTRLTVL.

This clone was seen only once. The CDR3 DNA is TGTGCCAGCAGCCAAGGGCCCAACCAAGAGACCCAGTACTTC. Encoded protein: CASSQGPNQETQYF. The chain uses TRBV3-1 (or the pseudogene TRBV3-2) and TRBJ2-5, with unresolved D. V dropped 1 base and J dropped 0 bases, with 6 bases sitting between them. There are 14 residues in the CDR3. Germline lookup yields CDR1 LGHDT and CDR2 YNNKEL (reference sequence).

The rearrangement links TRBV10-1 to TRBJ2-7, with TRBD2 as a possible D gene (6 bases). This CDR3 comprises 13 residues. V lost 0 bases and J 12 bases, leaving 15 bases between the germline ends. Germline-derived CDR1 and CDR2 are WNHNN and SYGVQD (reference sequence). CDR3 amino acids: CASSESTRTTPYF. The CDR3 bases are TGCGCCAGCAGTGAGTCGACTCGGACTACCCCGTACTTC.

The chain uses TRBV7-9 and TRBJ2-7, with D perhaps TRBD2 (5 bases). The CDR3 runs 14 residues. The germline V gene has CDR1 SEHNR and CDR2 FQNEAQ (reference sequence). Trimming pared 5 bases from V and 1 base from J, leaving 12 bases between. CDR3 nucleotide sequence: TGTGCCAGCAGCCCCCGGACGGGGTCCTACGAGCAGTACTTC. Encoded protein: CASSPRTGSYEQYF.

The chain employs TRBV4-1 and TRBJ1-2; 9 positions match TRBD1. The CDR3 totals 13 residues. Germline V gene lookup returns CDR1 MGHRA and CDR2 YSYEKL. The V gene end was trimmed by 4 bases and the J gene end by 7 bases; junction bases not matched to a gene: 4. CDR3 loop: CASSPGQGVGYTF. DNA of the CDR3: TGCGCCAGCAGCCCGGGACAGGGAGTTGGCTACACCTTC.

This clone was recorded only once. The V and J genes are TRBV12-3 or TRBV12-4 and TRBJ2-7; tentative D call: TRBD2 (7 bases). The V end was cut by 2 bases, the J end by 6 bases, with 11 bases between. There are 13 residues in the CDR3. DNA of the CDR3: TGTGCCAGCAGTTTATGGGGGGGCCGCGAGCAGTACTTC. Protein: CASSLWGGREQYF.